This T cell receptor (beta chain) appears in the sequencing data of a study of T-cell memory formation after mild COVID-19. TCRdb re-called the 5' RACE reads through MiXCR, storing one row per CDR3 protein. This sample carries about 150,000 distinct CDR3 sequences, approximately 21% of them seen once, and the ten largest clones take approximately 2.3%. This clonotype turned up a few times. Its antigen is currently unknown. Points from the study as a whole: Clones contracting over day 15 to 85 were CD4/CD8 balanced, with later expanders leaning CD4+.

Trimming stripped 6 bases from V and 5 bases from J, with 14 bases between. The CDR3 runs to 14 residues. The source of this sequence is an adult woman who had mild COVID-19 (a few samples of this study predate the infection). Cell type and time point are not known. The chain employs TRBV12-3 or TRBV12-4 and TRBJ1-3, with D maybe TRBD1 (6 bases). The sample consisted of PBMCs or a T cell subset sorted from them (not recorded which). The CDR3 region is CASSLQGWRNTIYF. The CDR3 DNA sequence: TGTGCCAGCAGCTTACAGGGATGGAGAAACACCATATATTTT.